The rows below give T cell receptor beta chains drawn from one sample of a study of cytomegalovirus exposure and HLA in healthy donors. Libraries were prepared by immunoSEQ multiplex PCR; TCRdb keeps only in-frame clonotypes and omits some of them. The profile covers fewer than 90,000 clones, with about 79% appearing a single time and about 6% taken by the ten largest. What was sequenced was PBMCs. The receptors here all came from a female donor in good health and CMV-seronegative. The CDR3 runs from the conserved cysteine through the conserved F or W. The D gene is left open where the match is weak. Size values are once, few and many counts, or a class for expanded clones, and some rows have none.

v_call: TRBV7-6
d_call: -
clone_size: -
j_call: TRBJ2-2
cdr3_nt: TGTGCCAGCAGGCCGACAGAAAACACCGGGGAGCTGTTTTTT
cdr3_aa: CASRPTENTGELFF

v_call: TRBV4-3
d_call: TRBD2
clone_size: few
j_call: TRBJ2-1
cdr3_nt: TGCGCCAGCAGCCAAGGCGGGGGGATTTACAATGAGCAGTTCTTC
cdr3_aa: CASSQGGGIYNEQFF

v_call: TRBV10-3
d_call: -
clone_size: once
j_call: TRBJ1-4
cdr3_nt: TGTGCCATTCGTCAGGGGATAGTCAACGAAAAACTGTTTTTT
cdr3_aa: CAIRQGIVNEKLFF

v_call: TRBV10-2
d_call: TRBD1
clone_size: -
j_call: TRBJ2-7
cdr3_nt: TGCGCCAGCAGTCTGCGGACAGGCTCCTACGAGCAGTACTTC
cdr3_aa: CASSLRTGSYEQYF

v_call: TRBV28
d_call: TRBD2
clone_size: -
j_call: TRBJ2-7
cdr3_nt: TGTGCCAGTGAAAGCGGGGATGGGTACTTC
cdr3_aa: CASESGDGYF

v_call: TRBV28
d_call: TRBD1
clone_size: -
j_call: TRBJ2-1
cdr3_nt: TGTGCCAGCAGTTTACCCGGGACAGGGGTCAATGAGCAGTTCTTC
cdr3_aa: CASSLPGTGVNEQFF

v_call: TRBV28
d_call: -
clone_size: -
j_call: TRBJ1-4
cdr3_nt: TGTGCCAGCAGTAACCTAGGGGAGGATGAAAAACTGTTTTTT
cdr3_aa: CASSNLGEDEKLFF

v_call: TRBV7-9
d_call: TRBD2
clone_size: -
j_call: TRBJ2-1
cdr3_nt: TGTGCCAGCAGCTTAAGCGGGGGGGAATATGAGCAGTTCTTC
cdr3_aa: CASSLSGGEYEQFF

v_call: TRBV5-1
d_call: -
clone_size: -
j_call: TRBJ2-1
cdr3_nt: TGCGCCAGCAGCTTCCCGAGCTCCTACAATGAGCAGTTCTTC
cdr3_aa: CASSFPSSYNEQFF

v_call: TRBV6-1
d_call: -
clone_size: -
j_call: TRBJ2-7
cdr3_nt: TGTGCCAGCAGTGAAGGACAGACGGGCTCCTACGAGCAGTACTTC
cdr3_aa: CASSEGQTGSYEQYF

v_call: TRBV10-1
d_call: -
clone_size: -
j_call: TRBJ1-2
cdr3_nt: TGCGCCAGCAATGGGGACTACTATGGCTACACCTTC
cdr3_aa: CASNGDYYGYTF

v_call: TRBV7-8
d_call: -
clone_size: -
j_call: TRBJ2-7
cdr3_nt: TGTGCCAGCAGCCACAGTGCCCCAGGCGAGCAGTACTTC
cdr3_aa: CASSHSAPGEQYF

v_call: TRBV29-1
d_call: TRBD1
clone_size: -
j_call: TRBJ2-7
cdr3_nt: TGCAGCGTCGCCCGGGACAGCCTCTACGAGCAGTACTTC
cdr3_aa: CSVARDSLYEQYF

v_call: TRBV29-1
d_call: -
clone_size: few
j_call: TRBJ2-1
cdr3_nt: TGCAGCTCTGTAGGGGGAGAAAGGGACAATGAGCAGTTCTTC
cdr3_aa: CSSVGGERDNEQFF

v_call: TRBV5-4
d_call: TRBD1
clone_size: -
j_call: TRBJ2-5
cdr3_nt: TGTGCCAGCAGCTTGCCCTCGGGACAGGGGGCTTCGGGAGAGACCCAGTACTTC
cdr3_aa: CASSLPSGQGASGETQYF

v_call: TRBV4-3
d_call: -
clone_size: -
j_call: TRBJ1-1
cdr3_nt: TGCGCCAGCAGCCAAGATGGCCCCCCAGAAGCTTTCTTT
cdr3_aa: CASSQDGPPEAFF

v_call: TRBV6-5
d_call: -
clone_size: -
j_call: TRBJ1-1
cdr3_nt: TGTGCCAGCAGTTACACCCGATCGAGGGAGAAAACTGAAGCTTTCTTT
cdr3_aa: CASSYTRSREKTEAFF

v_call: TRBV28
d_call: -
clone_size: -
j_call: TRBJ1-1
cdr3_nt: TGTGCCAGCCCTAAGAGAACTGAAGCTTTCTTT
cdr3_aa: CASPKRTEAFF

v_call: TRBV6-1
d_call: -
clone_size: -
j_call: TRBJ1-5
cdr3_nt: TGTGCCAGCAGAATCCAGGGGAGGGAGGGCCAGCCCCAGCATTTT
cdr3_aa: CASRIQGREGQPQHF

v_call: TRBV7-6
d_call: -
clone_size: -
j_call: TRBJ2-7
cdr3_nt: TGTGCCAGCAGCTCTGGCAGGGCTGGGGACGAGCAGTACTTC
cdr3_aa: CASSSGRAGDEQYF

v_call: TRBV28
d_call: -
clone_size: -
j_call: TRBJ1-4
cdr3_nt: TGTGCCAGCAGTGGTAAATCGGCTAATGAAAAACTGTTTTTT
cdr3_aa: CASSGKSANEKLFF

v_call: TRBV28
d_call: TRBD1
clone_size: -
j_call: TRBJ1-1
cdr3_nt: TGTGCCAGCAGGTTCTTTCTAGGGACAGGAGGGAACACTGAAGCTTTCTTT
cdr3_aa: CASRFFLGTGGNTEAFF

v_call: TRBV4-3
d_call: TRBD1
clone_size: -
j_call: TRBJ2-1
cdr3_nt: TGCGCCAGCAGCCAAGGGGCAGGGGGTTTGGATGAGCAGTTCTTC
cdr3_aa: CASSQGAGGLDEQFF

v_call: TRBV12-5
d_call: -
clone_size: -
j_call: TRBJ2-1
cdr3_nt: TGTGCTAGTGGTTTGGCTTCCTACAATGAGCAGTTCTTC
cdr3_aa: CASGLASYNEQFF

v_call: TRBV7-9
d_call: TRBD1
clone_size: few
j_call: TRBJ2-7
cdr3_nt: TGTGCCAGCAGCTCCCTCGACAGGGGGGACTACGAGCAGTACTTC
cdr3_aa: CASSSLDRGDYEQYF

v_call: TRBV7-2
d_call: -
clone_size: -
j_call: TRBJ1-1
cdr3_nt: TGTGCCAGCAGCTCACGGTGGGGAGCTACAATTGAAGCTTTCTTT
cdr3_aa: CASSSRWGATIEAFF

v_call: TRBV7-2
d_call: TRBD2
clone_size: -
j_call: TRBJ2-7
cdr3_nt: TGTGCCAGCAGACAAAGCGGGGGGGCCTCTTCCTCCTACGAGCAGTACTTC
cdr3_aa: CASRQSGGASSSYEQYF

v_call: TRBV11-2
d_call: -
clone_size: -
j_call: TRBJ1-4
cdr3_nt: TGTGCCAGCAGCTTACGGGGGGTTCGGGAAAAACTGTTTTTT
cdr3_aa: CASSLRGVREKLFF